These 12 T cell receptor beta chains were sequenced from one sample in a study of immune evolution from preneoplasia to lung adenocarcinoma. Profiling relied on immunoSEQ multiplex PCR, and the TCRdb table lists in-frame clones only, not all of them. Of 7,000 to 9,500 clones in the sample, around three quarters are singletons; the top ten hold 2.7%. Sequenced: FFPE invasive lung adenocarcinoma tissue. These TCRs come from a person aged 35-50 years with lung adenocarcinoma.

The J gene is TRBJ2-3, the V gene TRBV19; tentatively, D is TRBD2 (6 bases). CDR3 length: 15 residues. V lost 3 bases and J lost 3, with 13 bases in between. Germline CDR1 and CDR2: LNHDA and SQIVND (reference sequence). CDR3 in amino acids: CASSMGGLNTDTQYF. In DNA, the CDR3 is TGTGCCAGTAGTATGGGCGGACTAAATACAGATACGCAGTATTTT.

Note on this clone: Its ends do not fully match the called genes, so a read error is possible. The V call is TRBV5-5, the J call TRBJ2-7; tentative D call: TRBD2 (5 bases). Per germline, CDR1 SGHKS and CDR2 YYEKEE (reference sequence). This CDR3 has 15 residues. CDR3 sequence: CASRLDLRLFYEQYF. The CDR3 DNA sequence: TGTGCCAGCAGATTGGACTTAAGACTCTTCTACGAGCAGTACTTC.

The chain uses TRBV11-3 and TRBJ2-1, with TRBD1 matching over 7 bases. The CDR3 contains 14 residues. Germline CDR1 SGHNT, CDR2 YENEEA. The V segment lost 5 bases and the J segment 5 bases; nucleotides outside the gene matches: 6. CDR3 sequence (DNA): TGTGCCAGCAGCGGGACAGAGGGCCACAATGAGCAGTTCTTC. As protein: CASSGTEGHNEQFF.

This chain links TRBV19 with TRBJ1-1, with 8 bases matching TRBD1. Germline V gives CDR1 LNHDA, CDR2 SQIVND (reference sequence). The CDR3 spans 13 residues. Trimming cost V 9 bases and J 1 base; bases outside gene matches: 4. CDR3 sequence reads: CASNRGRNTEAFF. The CDR3 DNA reads TGTGCCAGCAACAGGGGGAGGAACACTGAAGCTTTCTTT. Full variable domain (rest looked up from reference TRBV19 and TRBJ1-1): DGGITQSPKYLFRKEGQNVTLSCEQNLNHDAMYWYRQDPGQGLRLIYYSQIVNDFQKGDIAEGYSVSREKKESFPLTVTSAQKNPTAFYLCASNRGRNTEAFFGQGTRLTVV.

V is TRBV29-1 and J is TRBJ1-1; D gene uncertain. CDR1 SQVTM and CDR2 ANQGSEA come from the germline V gene. This CDR3 comprises 14 residues. Deletions cut 5 bases from V and 0 bases from J, with 13 bases between. The CDR3 DNA sequence: TGCAGCGTTTCTAGCCTTTCATTGAACACTGAAGCTTTCTTT. It yields the protein CSVSSLSLNTEAFF.

V gene TRBV19 combines with J gene TRBJ1-1; D uncertain. The germline V gene encodes CDR1 LNHDA and CDR2 SQIVND (reference sequence). Trimming took off 6 bases at V and 4 bases at J, with 18 bases between the two ends. The CDR3 is 15 residues long. In DNA form, the CDR3 reads TGTGCCAGTAGGGGTGTAGGAACTATTGGCACTGAAGCTTTCTTT. Protein: CASRGVGTIGTEAFF.

The V call is TRBV4-3, the J call TRBJ2-3, with unresolved D. The CDR3 has 11 residues. The germline V gene encodes CDR1 LGHNA and CDR2 YSLEER. V lost 5 bases and J 2 bases, leaving 2 bases between the germline ends. This CDR3 is CASSYTDTQYF. Written as DNA, the CDR3 is TGCGCCAGCAGCTACACAGATACGCAGTATTTT.

The V gene is TRBV20-1, the J gene TRBJ2-1, with D uncertain. Germline V lookup: CDR1 DFQATT, CDR2 SNEGSKA (reference sequence). The CDR3 spans 11 residues. Between the trimmed V and J ends, which lost 6 bases and 5 bases, there was a span of 8 bases. CDR3 residues: CSAQTDNEQFF. CDR3 in DNA: TGCAGTGCGCAAACTGACAATGAGCAGTTCTTC.

The J gene is TRBJ1-6, the V gene TRBV5-1; possible D gene TRBD1, 5 bases. There are 15 residues in the CDR3. Trimming removed 0 bases at V and 7 bases at J, with 11 bases between. In germline, CDR1 is SGHRS, CDR2 YFSETQ. The CDR3 protein is CASSLVQGGNSPLHF. The CDR3 region has the DNA TGCGCCAGCAGCTTGGTGCAGGGTGGGAATTCACCCCTCCACTTT.

V and J are TRBV9 and TRBJ2-1, with D maybe TRBD2 (6 bases). CDR3 length: 13 amino acids. CDR1 SGDLS and CDR2 YYNGEE come from the germline V gene. With 4 bases removed from V and 12 bases from J, the gap between germline ends came to 17 bases. CDR3 protein: CASSRGDGVGQFF. The CDR3 DNA sequence: TGTGCCAGCAGCCGCGGGGACGGGGTTGGGCAGTTCTTC.

This clone was detected once. V is TRBV7-6 and J is TRBJ2-5; no definite D call. CDR1 is SGHVS and CDR2 is FNYEAQ in the germline V gene. The CDR3 runs to 15 residues. The V end lost 1 base, the J end lost 1 base, and 10 bases lay between the germline ends. CDR3 sequence (DNA): TGTGCCAGCAGCTTAGACGGAAAGCCCCAAGAGACCCAGTACTTC. Translated: CASSLDGKPQETQYF.

The CDR3 DNA follows: TGTGCCAGCAGCTTATCATTGATTGGTGGTGGCGCTCAAGAGACCCAGTACTTC. The encoded protein is CASSLSLIGGGAQETQYF. V is TRBV7-3 and J is TRBJ2-5; D gene unclear. The germline gives CDR1 SGHTA, CDR2 FQGTGA. The CDR3 length is 18 residues. V lost 2 bases, J lost 2 bases, and 21 bases lay in between.